These 10 T cell receptor beta chains came from one sample sequenced in a study of T cell repertoires in cytomegalovirus infection. For these TCRs, the target antigens are not known. TCRdb re-analysed the reads in MiXCR, keeping a single row per CDR3 protein. The sample shows more than 250,000 distinct CDR3 sequences, 25% of them seen only once. The starting material was cultured PBMCs, obtained from culture after CMV antigen stimulation. Every receptor here comes from a human donor in good health (CMV status not recorded). Some clones in this sample may be carry-over from other donors' samples.

This chain joins TRBV4-1 and TRBJ2-2, with D perhaps TRBD2 (5 bases). Trimming removed 5 bases at V and 6 bases at J, with 19 bases between. Germline V gene lookup returns CDR1 MGHRA and CDR2 YSYEKL. The CDR3 has 16 residues. CDR3 sequence: CASSSPRVQRAGELFF. In nucleotides, the CDR3 is TGCGCCAGCAGCTCCCCCCGGGTCCAGAGGGCCGGGGAGCTGTTTTTT.

This clonotype was recorded a few times. CDR3 in amino acids: CSVPRHPYNEQFF. Here the CDR3 DNA reads TGCAGCGTACCCCGACACCCCTACAATGAGCAGTTCTTC. The V and J genes are TRBV29-1 and TRBJ2-1; D is ambiguous. Trimming shortened V by 6 bases and J by 2 bases, and 11 bases separated the two germline ends. Germline V gene lookup returns CDR1 SQVTM and CDR2 ANQGSEA. There are 13 residues in the CDR3.

This clonotype was found many times. The CDR3 reads CASSRLVVSTDTQYF. CDR3 in DNA: TGTGCCAGCAGTAGACTAGTCGTAAGCACAGATACGCAGTATTTT. The chain joins TRBV7-2 to TRBJ2-3, with TRBD2 as a possible D gene (6 bases). CDR3 size: 15 residues. Germline values: CDR1 SGHTA, CDR2 FQGNSA. V shed 6 bases and J shed 0 bases, with 13 bases lying between them.

This clonotype has only a few counts. The chain links TRBV9 to TRBJ2-1, with 10 nucleotides matching TRBD2. Trimming took 3 bases from V and 3 from J; bases not matched to a gene: 3. This CDR3 contains 15 residues. Germline V lookup: CDR1 SGDLS, CDR2 YYNGEE. The CDR3 DNA reads as TGTGCCAGCAGCGCCGGACTAGCGGACTACAATGAGCAGTTCTTC. This gives the protein CASSAGLADYNEQFF. The full variable domain, in which reference TRBV9 and TRBJ2-1 provide the parts outside the CDR3, is DSGVTQTPKHLITATGQRVTLRCSPRSGDLSVYWYQQSLDQGLQFLIQYYNGEERAKGNILERFSAQQFPDLHSELNLSSLELGDSALYFCASSAGLADYNEQFFGPGTRLTVL.

The chain uses TRBV18 and TRBJ2-7; D not resolved. Germline CDR1 KGHSH, CDR2 LQKENI. The CDR3 totals 12 residues. The V end lost 5 bases, the J end lost 2 bases, and 7 bases lay between the germline ends. CDR3 sequence: CASSVTAYEQYF. CDR3 DNA sequence: TGTGCCAGCTCAGTCACAGCCTACGAGCAGTACTTC.

Only a few counts were recorded for this clonotype. J is TRBJ2-1 and V is TRBV7-9, with TRBD2 as a possible D gene (5 bases). Trimming cost V 1 base and J 7 bases, with 17 bases left between them. Germline lookup yields CDR1 SEHNR and CDR2 FQNEAQ (reference sequence). The CDR3 spans 16 residues. CDR3 sequence: CASSLGSGNLGNEQFF. The CDR3 DNA is TGTGCCAGCAGCTTAGGATCCGGGAATCTAGGGAATGAGCAGTTCTTC.

This clonotype turned up a few times. The rearrangement uses TRBV4-1 and TRBJ2-6; 10 bases agree with TRBD1. V lost 1 base and J lost 4; bases outside the gene matches: 10. CDR3 length: 19 residues. Germline values: CDR1 MGHRA, CDR2 YSYEKL. As DNA, the CDR3 is TGCGCCAGCAGCCAAGCCTGGACAGGGGGACGTTCGGGGGCCAACGTCCTGACTTTC. Translated: CASSQAWTGGRSGANVLTF.

With respect to this clonotype: At one end the junction does not follow the germline gene, possibly because of a read error. The rearrangement uses TRBV7-2 and TRBJ2-1; perhaps TRBD2 as D (5 bases). Germline V lookup: CDR1 SGHTA, CDR2 FQGNSA. This CDR3 comprises 14 residues. The CDR3: CASSLERSVHLEIF. In DNA form, the CDR3 reads TGTGCCAGCAGCTTAGAGCGGTCAGTCCACTTGGAGATCTTC. The entire variable domain, with the rest obtained from reference TRBV7-2 and TRBJ2-1, is as follows: GAGVSQSPSNKVTEKGKDVELRCDPISGHTALYWYRQSLGQGLEFLIYFQGNSAPDKSGLPSDRFSAERTGGSVSTLTIQRTQQEDSAVYLCASSLERSVHLEIFGPGTRLTVL.

In this sample, this clonotype turned up many times. The V call is TRBV4-1, the J call TRBJ2-7; 8 positions match TRBD2. This CDR3 spans 16 amino acids. The germline V gene has CDR1 MGHRA and CDR2 YSYEKL. V dropped 0 bases and J dropped 0; count of bases not matched to a gene: 4. The CDR3 here is CASSQELAESSYEQYV. The CDR3 nucleotides read TGCGCCAGCAGCCAAGAACTAGCGGAAAGCTCCTACGAGCAGTACGTC.

The chain is built from TRBV20-1 and TRBJ2-3; D uncertain. The CDR3 sequence is 13 residues long. Germline V CDR1 and CDR2: DFQATT, SNEGSKA (reference sequence). The V end lost 0 bases, the J end lost 0 bases, and 4 bases lay between the germline ends. The DNA for the CDR3 is TGCAGTGCTAGAGATCAAAGCACAGATACGCAGTATTTT. It is translated as CSARDQSTDTQYF.